Listed here are 22 T cell receptor beta chains from one sample, sequenced in a study of T cell responses to AZD1222 COVID-19 vaccine. Only in-frame clones appear in the TCRdb table, and some are missing; sequencing was by immunoSEQ multiplex PCR. This sample has 120,000 or so clones, with 70% to 90% found just once. Sequencing used peripheral blood, obtained on day 0 of AZD1222 vaccination. The source is an adult in good health.

This clone appeared once. The chain combines TRBV7-8 with TRBJ1-3; D is possibly TRBD1 (5 bases). CDR3 size: 14 residues. Trimming took 4 bases from V and 0 from J, leaving 7 bases between them. In germline, CDR1 is SGHVS, CDR2 FQNEAQ. This chain's CDR3 is CASSSGLSGNTIYF. CDR3 coding DNA: TGTGCCAGCAGCTCAGGGCTCTCTGGAAACACCATATATTTT.

This clone was observed once. The chain employs TRBV19 and TRBJ1-2; weak D call: TRBD1 (6 bases). The germline CDR1 and CDR2 sequences are LNHDA and SQIVND (reference sequence). Trimming took 5 bases from V and 7 from J, leaving 11 bases between them. The CDR3 has 12 amino acids. CDR3 residues: CASSLGALGYTF. The CDR3 DNA reads TGTGCCAGTAGTTTGGGGGCGCTTGGCTACACCTTC.

This clone appeared a single time. The chain joins TRBV6-2 or TRBV6-3 to TRBJ1-1; possibly TRBD1 for D (5 bases). In germline, CDR1 is MNHEY, CDR2 SVGEGT. The CDR3 consists of 14 residues. The germline V and J ends were trimmed by 5 bases and 2 bases, with 12 bases remaining between them. Written as DNA, the CDR3 is TGTGCCAGCAGTCGCAACGGGGGAAACACTGAAGCTTTCTTT. Amino acids: CASSRNGGNTEAFF.

The rearrangement uses TRBV28 and TRBJ1-1, with D unclear. V lost 6 bases, J lost 2 bases, and 10 bases lay in between. Germline CDR1 is MDHEN and CDR2 is SYDVKM. This CDR3 is built from 13 residues. CDR3 sequence: CASSPTTNTEAFF. DNA of the CDR3: TGTGCCAGCAGCCCAACGACTAACACTGAAGCTTTCTTT.

The chain employs TRBV4-1 and TRBJ2-6; D is unclear. There are 16 residues in the CDR3. Per germline, CDR1 MGHRA and CDR2 YSYEKL. V dropped 5 bases and J dropped 2 bases, with 13 bases sitting between them. The CDR3 bases are TGCGCCAGCAGCTTTTTATGGGCCGCTGGGGCCAACGTCCTGACTTTC. Its protein is CASSFLWAAGANVLTF.

The V gene is TRBV29-1, the J gene TRBJ2-3; D unresolved. Trimming stripped 2 bases from V and 3 bases from J, with 9 bases between. In germline, CDR1 is SQVTM, CDR2 ANQGSEA. The CDR3 runs to 13 residues. The CDR3 region is CSVEPQQTDTQYF. The CDR3 coding sequence is TGCAGCGTTGAACCACAGCAAACAGATACGCAGTATTTT.

The V and J genes are TRBV11-3 and TRBJ2-5, with a possible D match to TRBD2 (5 bases). The germline V and J ends were trimmed by 2 bases and 0 bases, with 7 bases remaining between them. The CDR3 is 14 residues long. Germline CDR1 and CDR2: SGHNT and YENEEA. CDR3 nucleotide sequence: TGTGCCAGCAGCTTACAGGACTACCAAGAGACCCAGTACTTC. It specifies CASSLQDYQETQYF.

This chain links TRBV5-3 with TRBJ2-6, with 9 bases matching TRBD1. TRBV5-3 is classed as an ORF, of uncertain function. V trimming: 2 bases; J trimming: 2 bases; junction bases outside the gene matches: 8. The CDR3 length is 18 residues. CDR3 amino acids: CARSFIRDRDAGANVLTF. CDR3 coding DNA: TGTGCCAGAAGCTTCATCCGGGACAGGGATGCTGGGGCCAACGTCCTGACTTTC.

V gene TRBV7-2 combines with J gene TRBJ1-6; possibly TRBD1 for D (5 bases). The germline V gene encodes CDR1 SGHTA and CDR2 FQGNSA. This CDR3 spans 16 amino acids. V gave up 5 bases and J gave up 5 bases, with 16 bases separating them. CDR3 sequence: CASSPAAGSNNSPLHF. CDR3 DNA sequence: TGTGCCAGCAGCCCGGCGGCAGGGTCGAATAATTCACCCCTCCACTTT.

The chain joins TRBV5-1 to TRBJ2-4, with TRBD1 matching 7 bases. Germline V gives CDR1 SGHRS, CDR2 YFSETQ. The CDR3 covers 18 residues. Trimming cost V 3 bases and J 0 bases; bases outside gene matches: 12. The CDR3 region is CASSSTLDRAGAKNIQYF. CDR3 sequence (DNA): TGCGCCAGCAGCTCCACCCTAGACAGGGCGGGAGCCAAAAACATTCAGTACTTC.

The chain is built from TRBV3-1 (or the pseudogene TRBV3-2) and TRBJ1-4; D is unclear. The CDR3 contains 14 residues. Germline V gene sequence: CDR1 LGHDT, CDR2 YNNKEL (reference sequence). V lost 4 bases, J lost 0 bases, and 6 bases lay in between. The CDR3 region is CASSPTTTNEKLFF. The CDR3 DNA reads as TGTGCCAGCAGCCCGACGACAACTAATGAAAAACTGTTTTTT.

This clone was seen just once. The gene calls are TRBV6-5 and TRBJ1-6; D unclear. This CDR3 is 15 amino acids long. The V end lost 0 bases, the J end lost 6 bases, and 9 bases lay between the germline ends. Germline assignment: CDR1 MNHEY and CDR2 SVGAGI. Here the CDR3 reads CASSYSGTPNSPLHF. CDR3 DNA: TGTGCCAGCAGTTACTCAGGAACCCCTAATTCACCCCTCCACTTT.

The CDR3 here is CASSLREGHEQYF. The CDR3 coding sequence is TGTGCCAGCAGTTTGCGGGAGGGCCACGAGCAGTACTTC. The chain combines TRBV27 with TRBJ2-7; 9 bases line up with TRBD2. Germline CDR1 reads MNHEY; CDR2 reads SMNVEV (reference sequence). This CDR3 region has 13 residues. After removal of 3 bases from V and 5 bases from J, the junction contained 2 bases not matched to a gene.

The chain recombines TRBV3-1 (or the pseudogene TRBV3-2) with TRBJ1-4; D is undetermined. CDR3 length equals 13 residues. The ends were cut back, 0 bases at V and 8 bases at J, with 7 bases in the middle. CDR1 and CDR2 from the germline V gene are LGHDT and YNNKEL (reference sequence). This CDR3 reads CASSQDWAEKLFF. The CDR3, as DNA: TGTGCCAGCAGCCAAGATTGGGCAGAAAAACTGTTTTTT.

The chain links TRBV6-2 or TRBV6-3 to TRBJ1-1, with 9 bases matching TRBD1. This CDR3 is 15 amino acids long. The trim removed 0 bases at V and 4 bases at J, leaving 3 bases unmatched. Germline lookup yields CDR1 MNHEY and CDR2 SVGEGT. The CDR3 reads CASSYSTGGITEAFF. The CDR3 DNA sequence: TGTGCCAGCAGTTACTCGACAGGGGGAATCACTGAAGCTTTCTTT.

This chain joins TRBV27 and TRBJ2-7; 8 bases are shared with TRBD1. V dropped 6 bases and J dropped 1; count of bases not matched to a gene: 5. The CDR3 totals 14 residues. Germline assignment: CDR1 MNHEY and CDR2 SMNVEV (reference sequence). The CDR3 sequence is CASSHGQGSYEQYF. In DNA, the CDR3 is TGTGCCAGCAGCCACGGACAGGGTTCCTACGAGCAGTACTTC.

The J gene is TRBJ1-2, the V gene TRBV30; TRBD1 aligns across 7 bases. The germline CDR1 and CDR2 sequences are GTSNPN and SVGIG (reference sequence). After removal of 2 bases from V and 8 bases from J, the junction contained 8 bases not matched to a gene. The CDR3 runs 13 residues. The CDR3 here is CAWSHRQGGGYTF. Written as DNA, the CDR3 is TGTGCCTGGAGTCATAGACAGGGTGGGGGCTACACCTTC.

This clone was observed once. V gene TRBV11-2 combines with J gene TRBJ2-1, with 11 bases that match TRBD2. CDR3 length: 16 residues. CDR1 is SGHAT and CDR2 is FQNNGV in the germline V gene. V trimming: 6 bases; J trimming: 5 bases; junction bases outside the gene matches: 9. The chain's CDR3 is CASRPTSGRLHNEQFF. CDR3 DNA sequence: TGTGCCAGCAGACCCACTAGCGGGAGACTCCACAATGAGCAGTTCTTC.

The chain has TRBV10-3 and TRBJ2-2; the D is unclear. The germline V gene encodes CDR1 ENHRY and CDR2 SYGVKD. Between the trimmed V and J ends, which lost 2 bases and 1 base, there was a span of 5 bases. The CDR3 sequence is 14 residues long. The CDR3 region has the DNA TGTGCCATCAGTGAGAGAGGGAACACCGGGGAGCTGTTTTTT. It translates to CAISERGNTGELFF.

The V and J genes are TRBV7-2 and TRBJ2-3; 7 nucleotides align to TRBD1. The junction had 5 bases not matched to a gene; V was cut back by 1 base and J by 4 bases. Germline CDR1 is SGHTA and CDR2 is FQGNSA. CDR3 length: 15 amino acids. CDR3 DNA: TGTGCCAGCAGCTTAGGACAGGGTTGGCCAGATACGCAGTATTTT. It is translated as CASSLGQGWPDTQYF.

J is TRBJ2-7 and V is TRBV30; D unresolved. The germline V gene has CDR1 GTSNPN and CDR2 SVGIG (reference sequence). The V and J ends lost 1 base and 7 bases respectively, with 5 bases between them. The CDR3 has 10 residues. The DNA for the CDR3 is TGTGCCTGGAGTGCCACTGAGCAGTACTTC. Residues: CAWSATEQYF.

The chain recombines TRBV21-1 with TRBJ1-2; the table's D gene call, TRBD1, was not cross checked with the DNA. TRBV21-1 is marked as a pseudogene. The CDR3 is 15 residues long. DNA of the CDR3: TGTGCCAGCAGCCCCCAACAGGATCTCAACTATGGCTACACCTTC. This codes for CASSPQQDLNYGYTF.